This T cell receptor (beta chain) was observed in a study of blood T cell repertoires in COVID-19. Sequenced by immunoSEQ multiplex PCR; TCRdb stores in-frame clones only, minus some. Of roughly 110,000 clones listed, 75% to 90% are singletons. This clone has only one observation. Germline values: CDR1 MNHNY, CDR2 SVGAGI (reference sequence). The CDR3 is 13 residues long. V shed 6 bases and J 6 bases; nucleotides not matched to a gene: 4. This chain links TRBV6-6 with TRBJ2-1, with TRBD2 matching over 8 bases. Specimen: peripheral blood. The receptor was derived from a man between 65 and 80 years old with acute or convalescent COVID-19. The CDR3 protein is CASSREGGNEQFF. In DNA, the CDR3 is TGTGCCAGCAGCCGGGAGGGGGGCAATGAGCAGTTCTTC.